This entry is about one T cell receptor (beta chain). Its antigen is undetermined. A read error is possible here, since a much larger clone lies one base away. Germline V lookup: CDR1 MNHEY, CDR2 SVGAGI. The CDR3 spans 14 residues. Semi-nested PCR with Nested Universal Primer A followed constant-region reverse priming of full-length variable regions. TCRdb re-called the 5' RACE reads through MiXCR, storing one row per CDR3 protein. The table records about 12,000 distinct CDR3 sequences, around a quarter of them present only once. Study-wide results and caveats: The larger cohort examined one V-J beta rearrangement, not whole repertoires.

CD25-based Treg depletion was applied to purified naive CD4+ T cells. The chain has TRBV6-5 and TRBJ2-4; D may be TRBD1 or TRBD2 (5 bases each). The source of this sequence is a female donor with breast cancer. Sequenced material: naive CD4+ T cells sorted from blood. Regarding subset: naive CD4+ T cells, CD4+CD45RA+CD25-. CDR3 DNA sequence: TGTGCCAGCTCGGGGCTAGCTGCCAATAACATTCAGTACTTC. Its translation is CASSGLAANNIQYF.